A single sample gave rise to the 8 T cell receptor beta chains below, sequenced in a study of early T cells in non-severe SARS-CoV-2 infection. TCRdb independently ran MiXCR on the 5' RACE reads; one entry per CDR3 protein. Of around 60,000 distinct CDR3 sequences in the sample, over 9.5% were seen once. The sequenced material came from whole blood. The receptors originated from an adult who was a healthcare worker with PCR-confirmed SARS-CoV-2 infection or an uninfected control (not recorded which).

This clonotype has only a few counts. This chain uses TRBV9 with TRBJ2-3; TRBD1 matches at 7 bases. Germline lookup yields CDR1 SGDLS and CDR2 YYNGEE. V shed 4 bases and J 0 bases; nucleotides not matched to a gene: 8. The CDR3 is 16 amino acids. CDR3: CASSIRGLSSTDTQYF. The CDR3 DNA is TGTGCCAGCAGCATTAGGGGGCTCTCTAGCACAGATACGCAGTATTTT.

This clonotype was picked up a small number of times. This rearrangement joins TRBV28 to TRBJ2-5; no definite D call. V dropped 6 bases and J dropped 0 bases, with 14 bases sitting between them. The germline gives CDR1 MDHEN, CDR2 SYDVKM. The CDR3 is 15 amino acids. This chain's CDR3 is CASSPRALYQETQYF. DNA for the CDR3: TGTGCCAGCAGCCCTCGGGCCCTGTACCAAGAGACCCAGTACTTC. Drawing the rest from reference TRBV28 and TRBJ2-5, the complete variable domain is DVKVTQSSRYLVKRTGEKVFLECVQDMDHENMFWYRQDPGLGLRLIYFSYDVKMKEKGDIPEGYSVSREKKERFSLILESASTNQTSMYLCASSPRALYQETQYFGPGTRLLVL.

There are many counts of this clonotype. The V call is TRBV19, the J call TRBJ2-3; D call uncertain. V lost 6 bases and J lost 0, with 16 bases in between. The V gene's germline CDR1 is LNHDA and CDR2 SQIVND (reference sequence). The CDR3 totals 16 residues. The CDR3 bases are TGTGCCAGTAGGGACCCAGGCGGATTAAGCACAGATACGCAGTATTTT. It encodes CASRDPGGLSTDTQYF.

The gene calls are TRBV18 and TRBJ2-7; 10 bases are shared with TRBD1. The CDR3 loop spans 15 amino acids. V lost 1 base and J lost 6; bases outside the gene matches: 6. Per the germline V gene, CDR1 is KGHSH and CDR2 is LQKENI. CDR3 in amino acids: CASSPQDRGPIEQYF. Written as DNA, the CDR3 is TGTGCCAGCTCACCACAAGACAGGGGGCCGATCGAGCAGTACTTC.

CDR3 DNA: TGCAGTGTCCCGGGACTAGCGGGCCACGAGCAGTACTTC. Protein sequence: CSVPGLAGHEQYF. The V and J genes are TRBV20-1 and TRBJ2-7, with TRBD2 matching over 12 bases. This CDR3 has 13 residues. V was pared by 7 bases and J by 5 bases, with 6 bases of the junction left unmatched. Per germline, CDR1 DFQATT and CDR2 SNEGSKA (reference sequence).

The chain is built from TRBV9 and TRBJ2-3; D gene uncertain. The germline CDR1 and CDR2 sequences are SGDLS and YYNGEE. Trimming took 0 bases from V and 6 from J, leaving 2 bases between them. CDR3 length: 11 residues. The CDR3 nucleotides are TGTGCCAGCAGCGTAGCCGATACGCAGTATTTT. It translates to CASSVADTQYF.

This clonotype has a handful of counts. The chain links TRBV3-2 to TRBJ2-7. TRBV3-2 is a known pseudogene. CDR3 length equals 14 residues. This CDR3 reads CASSQDPGRCEQYF. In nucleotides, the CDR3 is TGTGCCAGCAGCCAAGACCCAGGTCGTTGCGAGCAGTACTTC.

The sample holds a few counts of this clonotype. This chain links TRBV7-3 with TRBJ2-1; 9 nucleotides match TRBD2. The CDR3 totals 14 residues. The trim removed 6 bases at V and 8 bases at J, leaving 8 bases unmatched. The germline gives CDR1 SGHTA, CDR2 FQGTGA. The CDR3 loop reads CASSLGTSPHEQFF. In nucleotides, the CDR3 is TGTGCCAGCAGTTTGGGGACTAGCCCGCATGAGCAGTTCTTC.